Following are 30 T cell receptor beta chains from one sample sequenced in a study of T cell responses to AZD1222 COVID-19 vaccine. Sequenced by immunoSEQ multiplex PCR; TCRdb stores in-frame clones only, minus some. The repertoire has some 130,000 clones, 90% of them found once; the top ten carry 6.9%. The sequencing here drew on peripheral blood, taken on day 0 of AZD1222 vaccination. The receptors originated from an adult in good health.

The rearrangement links TRBV5-1 to TRBJ1-3, with D unresolved. This CDR3 has 16 amino acids. Germline-derived CDR1 and CDR2 are SGHRS and YFSETQ. V lost 4 bases and J lost 0, with 14 bases in between. The CDR3 coding sequence is TGCGCCAGCAGCGGAGTTGGACGGAACTCTGGAAACACCATATATTTT. It yields the protein CASSGVGRNSGNTIYF.

V usage is TRBV28 and J usage is TRBJ2-7; D remains ambiguous. The germline V and J ends were trimmed by 7 bases and 6 bases, with 13 bases remaining between them. The CDR3 runs 12 residues. Germline CDR1 reads MDHEN; CDR2 reads SYDVKM. Here the CDR3 DNA reads TGTGCCAGCAACCGGCGGCGCAGCGAGCAGTACTTC. As protein: CASNRRRSEQYF.

The chain uses TRBV6-2 or TRBV6-3 and TRBJ2-2; 11 bases map to TRBD2. The CDR3 covers 17 residues. Trimming removed 0 bases from V and 4 bases from J; junction bases left unmatched: 4. Germline values: CDR1 MNHEY, CDR2 SVGEGT. The CDR3 protein is CASSYSLAGGSTGELFF. CDR3 DNA sequence: TGTGCCAGCAGTTACTCATTAGCGGGGGGGAGCACCGGGGAGCTGTTTTTT.

The chain uses TRBV5-1 and TRBJ1-1, with TRBD1 matching 10 bases. The CDR3 has 14 amino acids. J gave up 4 bases and V 7 bases, and 7 bases lay outside the gene matches. Germline V gene sequence: CDR1 SGHRS, CDR2 YFSETQ. CDR3 region: CASQRQGAGTEAFF. The DNA of the CDR3 is TGCGCCAGCCAAAGACAGGGGGCGGGCACTGAAGCTTTCTTT.

This chain connects TRBV7-9 to TRBJ1-4, with D unresolved. CDR3 length: 14 amino acids. The germline V and J ends were trimmed by 0 bases and 2 bases, with 4 bases remaining between them. Looked up from germline, CDR1 is SEHNR and CDR2 is FQNEAQ (reference sequence). This CDR3 reads CASSLAGTNEKLFF. CDR3 in DNA: TGTGCCAGCAGCTTAGCAGGGACTAATGAAAAACTGTTTTTT.

The chain is built from TRBV4-3 and TRBJ2-6; the D is unclear. Germline CDR1 reads LGHNA; CDR2 reads YSLEER. Trimming shortened V by 1 base and J by 0 bases, and 7 bases separated the two germline ends. This CDR3 is 16 amino acids long. CDR3: CASSQVGSSGANVLTF. In nucleotides, the CDR3 is TGCGCCAGCAGCCAAGTCGGTAGCTCTGGGGCCAACGTCCTGACTTTC.

The V gene is TRBV7-9, the J gene TRBJ2-1; 10 bases match TRBD1. Losses at the gene ends were 6 bases for V and 4 bases for J; bases not matched to a gene: 9. There are 16 residues in the CDR3. The germline gives CDR1 SEHNR, CDR2 FQNEAQ (reference sequence). CDR3 protein: CASRGPGQGIYNEQFF. CDR3 bases: TGTGCCAGCAGGGGACCGGGACAGGGGATTTACAATGAGCAGTTCTTC. The complete variable domain, with remaining parts taken from reference TRBV7-9 and TRBJ2-1, reads DTGVSQNPRHKITKRGQNVTFRCDPISEHNRLYWYRQTLGQGPEFLTYFQNEAQLEKSRLLSDRFSAERPKGSFSTLEIQRTEQGDSAMYLCASRGPGQGIYNEQFFGPGTRLTVL.

The chain has TRBV18 and TRBJ1-2; D not certain. CDR1 and CDR2 from the germline V gene are KGHSH and LQKENI. The germline V and J ends were trimmed by 6 bases and 4 bases, with 9 bases remaining between them. This CDR3 contains 12 residues. Written as DNA, the CDR3 is TGTGCCAGCTCCCCCTCCATCTATGGCTACACCTTC. Protein sequence: CASSPSIYGYTF.

The gene calls are TRBV4-3 and TRBJ1-6, with D unresolved. V was trimmed by 2 bases and J by 4 bases, leaving 9 bases between them. CDR1 and CDR2 from the germline V gene are LGHNA and YSLEER. This CDR3 has 15 residues. Here the CDR3 DNA reads TGCGCCAGCAGCCAAATCCAGGTTTATAATTCACCCCTCCACTTT. Translating it yields CASSQIQVYNSPLHF.

The chain recombines TRBV10-3 with TRBJ1-2, with 10 nucleotides matching TRBD1. Germline V lookup: CDR1 ENHRY, CDR2 SYGVKD. Germline trimming cut 4 bases from V and 8 bases from J; bases unmatched to any gene: 10. This CDR3 has 15 amino acids. The CDR3 bases are TGTGCCATCAGTGTCCCGGGACAGGGGCTTGAGGGCTACACCTTC. This codes for CAISVPGQGLEGYTF.

The V and J genes are TRBV10-3 and TRBJ2-1; 7 bases are a match to TRBD2. The CDR3 runs to 12 residues. From germline, CDR1 is ENHRY and CDR2 SYGVKD. The V gene end was trimmed by 4 bases and the J gene end by 6 bases; junction bases not matched to a gene: 0. The DNA for the CDR3 is TGTGCCATCAGTGCGGGAGGCAATGAGCAGTTCTTC. Translating gives CAISAGGNEQFF.

The chain joins TRBV5-1 to TRBJ2-1, with 7 bases lining up with TRBD2. CDR1 SGHRS and CDR2 YFSETQ come from the germline V gene. The trim removed 1 base at V and 8 bases at J, leaving 0 bases unmatched. The CDR3 spans 12 residues. The CDR3 protein is CASSLTSDEQFF. CDR3 DNA: TGCGCCAGCAGCTTGACTAGCGATGAGCAGTTCTTC.

In this sample, this clone turned up a few times. V usage is TRBV28 and J usage is TRBJ2-7, with 10 bases aligning to TRBD1. The CDR3 is 16 residues long. Trimming took 5 bases from V and 0 from J; bases not matched to a gene: 7. Germline V CDR1 and CDR2: MDHEN, SYDVKM. The CDR3 loop is CASSATDRGASYEQYF. The DNA of the CDR3 is TGTGCCAGCAGTGCCACGGACAGGGGGGCCTCCTACGAGCAGTACTTC.

J is TRBJ1-5 and V is TRBV9, with no clear D. Trimming left V 0 bases short and J 4 bases short, with 8 bases between. The CDR3 loop spans 14 amino acids. Germline assignment: CDR1 SGDLS and CDR2 YYNGEE. CDR3 loop: CASSVEGNNQPQHF. The DNA for the CDR3 is TGTGCCAGCAGCGTAGAAGGGAATAATCAGCCCCAGCATTTT.

V gene TRBV24-1 combines with J gene TRBJ1-5, with D possibly TRBD1 on 5 matching bases. Trimming removed 5 bases from V and 5 bases from J, with 9 bases in between. CDR1 KGHDR and CDR2 SFDVKD come from the germline V gene. There are 13 residues in the CDR3. CDR3 protein: CATSGGEYQPQHF. The DNA of the CDR3 is TGTGCCACCAGTGGAGGGGAGTATCAGCCCCAGCATTTT.

This CDR3 reads CASSPPNRRNTGELFF. CDR3 DNA sequence: TGTGCCAGCTCACCACCTAACAGGAGGAACACCGGGGAGCTGTTTTTT. J is TRBJ2-2 and V is TRBV18; maybe TRBD1 (5 bases). Germline CDR1 is KGHSH and CDR2 is LQKENI. The CDR3 has 16 amino acids. V lost 0 bases and J lost 1, with 9 bases in between. The full variable domain, in which reference TRBV18 and TRBJ2-2 provide the parts outside the CDR3, is NAGVMQNPRHLVRRRGQEARLRCSPMKGHSHVYWYRQLPEEGLKFMVYLQKENIIDESGMPKERFSAEFPKEGPSILRIQQVVRGDSAAYFCASSPPNRRNTGELFFGEGSRLTVL.

The chain recombines TRBV25-1 with TRBJ2-7, with D uncertain. V lost 5 bases and J lost 4, with 6 bases in between. The germline V gene encodes CDR1 MGHDK and CDR2 SYGVNS. The length of the CDR3 is 11 residues. The CDR3 sequence: CASSRLYEQYF. In DNA, the CDR3 is TGTGCCAGCAGTCGCTTATACGAGCAGTACTTC.

The rearrangement links TRBV19 to TRBJ2-7; TRBD1 matches 7 bases. CDR3 length equals 14 residues. Germline values: CDR1 LNHDA, CDR2 SQIVND (reference sequence). J lost 2 bases, V lost 5 bases, and 6 bases had no gene match. This CDR3 reads CASSVTGQTYEQYF. Here the CDR3 DNA reads TGTGCCAGTAGTGTAACGGGACAGACCTACGAGCAGTACTTC.

The sample holds one count of this clone. The V call is TRBV23-1, the J call TRBJ1-1, with D perhaps matching TRBD1 (5 bases). TRBV23-1 is filed as an ORF, its function uncertain. The CDR3 totals 17 residues. The V end was cut by 3 bases, the J end by 3 bases, with 20 bases between. The CDR3, as DNA: TGCGCCAGCAGTCATCGAGTTCGGAAAACAGGCGACACTGAAGCTTTCTTT. As protein: CASSHRVRKTGDTEAFF.

Here the CDR3 reads CASSTNQGDTQYF. In DNA form, the CDR3 reads TGTGCCAGCAGTACCAATCAGGGAGATACGCAGTATTTT. J is TRBJ2-3 and V is TRBV7-9; D is possibly TRBD1 (5 bases). The length of the CDR3 is 13 residues. Trimming pared 6 bases from V and 5 bases from J, leaving 12 bases between. CDR1 is SEHNR and CDR2 is FQNEAQ in the germline V gene (reference sequence).

The chain employs TRBV10-1 and TRBJ2-4, with a tentative D call TRBD2 (5 bases). Germline CDR1 WNHNN, CDR2 SYGVQD (reference sequence). Trimming pared 7 bases from V and 1 base from J, leaving 17 bases between. There are 16 residues in the CDR3. The chain's CDR3 is CASIFAGKRAKNIQYF. As DNA, the CDR3 is TGCGCCAGCATCTTCGCGGGTAAGCGGGCCAAAAACATTCAGTACTTC.

V gene TRBV9 combines with J gene TRBJ2-3; 11 bases agree with TRBD1. Trimming removed 3 bases from V and 3 bases from J; junction bases left unmatched: 6. CDR1 is SGDLS, CDR2 YYNGEE, per germline. This CDR3 spans 16 amino acids. CDR3 DNA: TGTGCCAGCAGCGCCAGCCGGGACAGGGGGACAGATACGCAGTATTTT. Its translation is CASSASRDRGTDTQYF.

The rearrangement links TRBV6-2 or TRBV6-3 to TRBJ2-7; the D gene is possibly TRBD1 (5 bases). Germline-derived CDR1 and CDR2 are MNHEY and SVGEGT. V lost 5 bases to trimming and J lost 3 bases, with 5 bases between them. The CDR3 length is 11 residues. CDR3 region: CASSRGYEQYF. Written as DNA, the CDR3 is TGTGCCAGCAGTAGGGGCTACGAGCAGTACTTC.

The genes are TRBV19 and TRBJ2-7; 13 bases align to TRBD2. The CDR3 is 14 amino acids. CDR1 LNHDA and CDR2 SQIVND come from the germline V gene (reference sequence). J was trimmed by 6 bases and V by 5 bases; bases with no gene match: 4. The CDR3 coding sequence is TGTGCCAGTAGTGTGGGACTAGCGGGGAGCGAGCAGTACTTC. As protein: CASSVGLAGSEQYF.

The genes are TRBV18 and TRBJ2-1, with TRBD2 identical over 11 bases. The CDR3 runs 19 residues. J was trimmed by 0 bases and V by 2 bases; bases with no gene match: 9. CDR1 and CDR2 (germline): KGHSH, LQKENI. The CDR3, as DNA: TGTGCCAGCTCACCAAGACTCCTAGCGGGGGGCAACTCCTACAATGAGCAGTTCTTC. Translating gives CASSPRLLAGGNSYNEQFF.

The V and J genes are TRBV11-2 and TRBJ2-3, with D maybe TRBD1 (6 bases). Trimming took 3 bases from V and 0 from J, leaving 13 bases between them. This CDR3 is 16 amino acids long. Germline-derived CDR1 and CDR2 are SGHAT and FQNNGV. The CDR3 reads CASSFRTDPSTDTQYF. In DNA, the CDR3 is TGTGCCAGCAGCTTTCGGACAGATCCTAGCACAGATACGCAGTATTTT. The whole variable domain, filled in from reference TRBV11-2 and TRBJ2-3, reads EAGVAQSPRYKIIEKRQSVAFWCNPISGHATLYWYQQILGQGPKLLIQFQNNGVVDDSQLPKDRFSAERLKGVDSTLKIQPAKLEDSAVYLCASSFRTDPSTDTQYFGPGTRLTVL.

The chain uses TRBV7-9 and TRBJ2-3; 9 nucleotides match TRBD2. The CDR3 spans 15 residues. The germline V gene has CDR1 SEHNR and CDR2 FQNEAQ (reference sequence). V lost 4 bases, J lost 4 bases, and 6 bases stayed unmatched. The CDR3 spells CASSSAGTSSDTQYF. The CDR3, as DNA: TGTGCCAGCAGCTCAGCCGGGACTAGCTCAGATACGCAGTATTTT.

This clone appeared once. The gene calls are TRBV11-2 and TRBJ2-7, with no clear D. Germline values: CDR1 SGHAT, CDR2 FQNNGV. V was trimmed by 5 bases and J by 6 bases, leaving 8 bases between them. The CDR3 has 11 residues. This chain's CDR3 is CASSENREQYF. In DNA form, the CDR3 reads TGTGCCAGCAGCGAGAATCGCGAGCAGTACTTC. The full variable domain, its missing parts supplied by reference TRBV11-2 and TRBJ2-7, is EAGVAQSPRYKIIEKRQSVAFWCNPISGHATLYWYQQILGQGPKLLIQFQNNGVVDDSQLPKDRFSAERLKGVDSTLKIQPAKLEDSAVYLCASSENREQYFGPGTRLTVT.

This clone has just a few counts. The CDR3 sequence: CASSFGTDSEQYF. DNA for the CDR3: TGTGCCAGCAGTTTCGGCACGGATAGCGAGCAGTACTTC. V gene TRBV12-3 or TRBV12-4 combines with J gene TRBJ2-7; D gene unclear. The CDR3 length is 13 residues. Between the trimmed V and J ends, which lost 3 bases and 6 bases, there was a span of 12 bases.

This chain links TRBV27 with TRBJ1-2; D is ambiguous. Per the germline V gene, CDR1 is MNHEY and CDR2 is SMNVEV (reference sequence). The CDR3 has 12 residues. Trimming took off 0 bases at V and 7 bases at J, with 6 bases between the two ends. CDR3 in DNA: TGTGCCAGCAGTTTATCAGGGTCTGGCTACACCTTC. It is translated as CASSLSGSGYTF.